These T cell receptor beta chains were read from a single sample in a study of blood T cell repertoires in COVID-19. Assay used: immunoSEQ multiplex PCR; TCRdb lists only in-frame clones, some missing. The sample contains under 85,000 clones, about 85% of which appear only once. Source material: peripheral blood. These receptors were collected from a man older than 75 with acute or convalescent COVID-19. Each CDR3 is given with its conserved first and last residue. Each record gives: V gene, clone size, J gene, D gene, CDR3 DNA, CDR3 protein. The D gene is left open where the match is weak. Size is omitted from some rows. Given values are once, few, many or a class for expanded clones.

V gene: TRBV11-2
clone size: -
J gene: TRBJ2-7
D gene: -
CDR3 DNA: TGTGCCAGCAGCTTAGGACAGGACGATTGGGATTCAAGCTCCTACGAGCAGTACTTC
CDR3 protein: CASSLGQDDWDSSSYEQYF

V gene: TRBV25-1
clone size: -
J gene: TRBJ1-4
D gene: -
CDR3 DNA: TGTGCCAGCAGTCAGGCGGGGCGGGCTAATGAAAAACTGTTTTTT
CDR3 protein: CASSQAGRANEKLFF

V gene: TRBV28
clone size: few
J gene: TRBJ1-5
D gene: TRBD1
CDR3 DNA: TGTGCCAGCAGGCCAGGGGGCGCGGGCAATCAGCCCCAGCATTTT
CDR3 protein: CASRPGGAGNQPQHF

V gene: TRBV28
clone size: -
J gene: TRBJ2-7
D gene: TRBD1
CDR3 DNA: TGTGCCAGCATCGGGACAGGAAAATTTGCCTACGAGCAGTACTTC
CDR3 protein: CASIGTGKFAYEQYF

V gene: TRBV7-2
clone size: -
J gene: TRBJ1-1
D gene: TRBD1
CDR3 DNA: TGTGCCAGCAGTCGCCGGGACAGGGATGAAGCTTTCTTT
CDR3 protein: CASSRRDRDEAFF

V gene: TRBV24-1
clone size: -
J gene: TRBJ2-5
D gene: TRBD2
CDR3 DNA: TGTGCCACCAGTGACCGAACTAGCGGGGGGGCTCGAGAGACCCAGTACTTC
CDR3 protein: CATSDRTSGGARETQYF

V gene: TRBV24-1
clone size: -
J gene: TRBJ2-2
D gene: TRBD1
CDR3 DNA: TGTGCCACCAGTGATTCAGGAGGGACAGGGACCGGGGAGCTGTTTTTT
CDR3 protein: CATSDSGGTGTGELFF

V gene: TRBV6-1
clone size: -
J gene: TRBJ2-5
D gene: TRBD2
CDR3 DNA: TGTGCCAGCAGTGACACTCTGCGGGGGGGAAAGGAGACCCAGTACTTC
CDR3 protein: CASSDTLRGGKETQYF

V gene: TRBV28
clone size: few
J gene: TRBJ1-2
D gene: -
CDR3 DNA: TGTGCCAGCAGGGCAGGGACAATGGAGTATGGCTACACCTTC
CDR3 protein: CASRAGTMEYGYTF

V gene: TRBV28
clone size: -
J gene: TRBJ1-5
D gene: -
CDR3 DNA: TGTGCCAGCAGTTTATCCCAGGGGTCTCGACAGCCCCAGCATTTT
CDR3 protein: CASSLSQGSRQPQHF

V gene: TRBV27
clone size: -
J gene: TRBJ2-1
D gene: -
CDR3 DNA: TGTGCCAGCAGACTCGGCGGTTCGCAGTTCTTC
CDR3 protein: CASRLGGSQFF

V gene: TRBV18
clone size: -
J gene: TRBJ2-3
D gene: -
CDR3 DNA: TGTGCCAGCTCACCGTCAGGGGATATGCAGTATTTT
CDR3 protein: CASSPSGDMQYF

V gene: TRBV29-1
clone size: -
J gene: TRBJ1-5
D gene: -
CDR3 DNA: TGCAGCGTTACACAGGGTGGCAATCAGCCCCAGCATTTT
CDR3 protein: CSVTQGGNQPQHF

V gene: TRBV4-3
clone size: -
J gene: TRBJ2-6
D gene: -
CDR3 DNA: TGCGCCAGCAGCCAAGAGGTCCGGGGGATCTCTGGGGCCAACGTCCTGACTTTC
CDR3 protein: CASSQEVRGISGANVLTF

V gene: TRBV4-3
clone size: -
J gene: TRBJ1-2
D gene: TRBD1
CDR3 DNA: TGCGCCAGCAGCCCGCAGCAGGCGGGCAGGGGGCGAGGGTATGGCTACACCTTC
CDR3 protein: CASSPQQAGRGRGYGYTF

V gene: TRBV5-1
clone size: -
J gene: TRBJ2-2
D gene: TRBD1
CDR3 DNA: TGCGCCAGCAGCTATAGGACAGGGGACGGCACCGGGGAGCTGTTTTTT
CDR3 protein: CASSYRTGDGTGELFF

V gene: TRBV28
clone size: -
J gene: TRBJ2-2
D gene: TRBD1
CDR3 DNA: TGTGCCACCATTGCAGGGGGCGGTGGAGGCGGGGAGCTGTTTTTT
CDR3 protein: CATIAGGGGGGELFF

V gene: TRBV7-2
clone size: -
J gene: TRBJ2-5
D gene: TRBD2
CDR3 DNA: TGTGCCAGCAGCTTTGAACTAGCGGGGAAAGAGACCCAGTACTTC
CDR3 protein: CASSFELAGKETQYF

V gene: TRBV7-9
clone size: -
J gene: TRBJ2-2
D gene: -
CDR3 DNA: TGTGCCAGCAGCTCAACCCGGGACTCTGTGGCCGGGGAGCTGTTTTTT
CDR3 protein: CASSSTRDSVAGELFF

V gene: TRBV6-2/TRBV6-3
clone size: few
J gene: TRBJ2-1
D gene: TRBD2
CDR3 DNA: TGTGCCAGCAGCCTATCCCGCGCACGACTAGCGGGCTGGGGGAATGAGCAGTTCTTC
CDR3 protein: CASSLSRARLAGWGNEQFF

V gene: TRBV5-4
clone size: -
J gene: TRBJ1-4
D gene: -
CDR3 DNA: TGTGCCAGCAGCTTTTTTTCTAGTGGTGAAAAACTGTTTTTT
CDR3 protein: CASSFFSSGEKLFF

V gene: TRBV7-2
clone size: -
J gene: TRBJ2-6
D gene: -
CDR3 DNA: TGTGCCAGCAGCTTAGGGGCAGGGTTGAACTCTGGGGCCAACGTCCTGACTTTC
CDR3 protein: CASSLGAGLNSGANVLTF

V gene: TRBV4-3
clone size: once
J gene: TRBJ2-1
D gene: TRBD2
CDR3 DNA: TGCGCCAGCAGCCAAGATAGGATTAGCGGGGGGGCCTACTTCTCCAATGAGCAGTTCTTC
CDR3 protein: CASSQDRISGGAYFSNEQFF

V gene: TRBV28
clone size: -
J gene: TRBJ2-3
D gene: TRBD2
CDR3 DNA: TGTGCCAGCAGTTTGTCCGGGACTAGCGGGGCCCGCCCAGATACGCAGTATTTT
CDR3 protein: CASSLSGTSGARPDTQYF

V gene: TRBV6-5
clone size: -
J gene: TRBJ2-2
D gene: -
CDR3 DNA: TGTGCCAGCAGCTTAGACAGGCCGAACACCGGGGAGCTGTTTTTT
CDR3 protein: CASSLDRPNTGELFF

V gene: TRBV28
clone size: -
J gene: TRBJ2-7
D gene: -
CDR3 DNA: TGTGCCAGCAGTTTACTTGCCTACGAGCAGTACTTC
CDR3 protein: CASSLLAYEQYF

V gene: TRBV6-2/TRBV6-3
clone size: -
J gene: TRBJ2-7
D gene: -
CDR3 DNA: TGTGCCAGCAGTAGCCCTAGGAACTACTCCTACGAGCAGTACTTC
CDR3 protein: CASSSPRNYSYEQYF

V gene: TRBV19
clone size: -
J gene: TRBJ2-1
D gene: -
CDR3 DNA: TGTGCCAGTTCTCTCATCAAGGGTACGGGGAATGAGCAGTTCTTC
CDR3 protein: CASSLIKGTGNEQFF

V gene: TRBV6-5
clone size: -
J gene: TRBJ1-1
D gene: TRBD1
CDR3 DNA: TGTGCCAGCGAGGGACAGGGGGTGAACACTGAAGCTTTCTTT
CDR3 protein: CASEGQGVNTEAFF

V gene: TRBV6-5
clone size: -
J gene: TRBJ2-2
D gene: -
CDR3 DNA: TGTGCCAGCAGTAGGGAACAGATGAGGGCCGGGGAGCTGTTTTTT
CDR3 protein: CASSREQMRAGELFF

V gene: TRBV7-9
clone size: -
J gene: TRBJ2-3
D gene: -
CDR3 DNA: TGTGCCAGCAGCTTAGGGAGACGCTTCACAGATACGCAGTATTTT
CDR3 protein: CASSLGRRFTDTQYF

V gene: TRBV24-1
clone size: -
J gene: TRBJ1-2
D gene: -
CDR3 DNA: TGTGCCACCAGTGACCGGGACGGCGGGGGGTATGGCTACACCTTC
CDR3 protein: CATSDRDGGGYGYTF

V gene: TRBV27
clone size: -
J gene: TRBJ1-1
D gene: TRBD1
CDR3 DNA: TGTGCCAGCAGTCCTCGGACAGGGATCGTCACTGAAGCTTTCTTT
CDR3 protein: CASSPRTGIVTEAFF

V gene: TRBV28
clone size: once
J gene: TRBJ2-3
D gene: TRBD2
CDR3 DNA: TGTGCCAGCAGTTCCTCGACTAGCGGGAGCACAGATACGCAGTATTTT
CDR3 protein: CASSSSTSGSTDTQYF

V gene: TRBV9
clone size: -
J gene: TRBJ2-3
D gene: -
CDR3 DNA: TGTGCCAGCAGCGTAGGTTGGCCTCGGGACACAGATACGCAGTATTTT
CDR3 protein: CASSVGWPRDTDTQYF

V gene: TRBV10-3
clone size: -
J gene: TRBJ1-4
D gene: -
CDR3 DNA: TGTGCCATCAGTCCCCTCCCGGGGGGGCATGCGACTAATGAAAAACTGTTTTTT
CDR3 protein: CAISPLPGGHATNEKLFF

V gene: TRBV5-1
clone size: -
J gene: TRBJ2-7
D gene: TRBD2
CDR3 DNA: TGCGCCAGCAGCCCCAAACCCCCTAGCGGGACCCCCTACGAGCAGTACTTC
CDR3 protein: CASSPKPPSGTPYEQYF

V gene: TRBV5-1
clone size: -
J gene: TRBJ1-1
D gene: -
CDR3 DNA: TGCGCCAGCAGCCCTAGCTGGACAGAGAACACTGAAGCTTTCTTT
CDR3 protein: CASSPSWTENTEAFF